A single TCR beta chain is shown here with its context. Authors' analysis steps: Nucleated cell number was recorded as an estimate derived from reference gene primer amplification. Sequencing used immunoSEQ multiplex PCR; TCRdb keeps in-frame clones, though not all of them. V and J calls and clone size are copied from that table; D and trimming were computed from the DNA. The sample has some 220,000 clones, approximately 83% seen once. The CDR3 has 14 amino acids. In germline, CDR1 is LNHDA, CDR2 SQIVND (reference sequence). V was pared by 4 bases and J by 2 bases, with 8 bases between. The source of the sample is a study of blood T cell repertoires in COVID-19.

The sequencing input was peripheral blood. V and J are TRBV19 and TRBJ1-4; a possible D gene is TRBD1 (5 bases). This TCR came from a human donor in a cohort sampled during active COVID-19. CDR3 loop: CASSNGGTNEKLFF. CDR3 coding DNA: TGTGCCAGTAGTAATGGGGGGACTAATGAAAAACTGTTTTTT.